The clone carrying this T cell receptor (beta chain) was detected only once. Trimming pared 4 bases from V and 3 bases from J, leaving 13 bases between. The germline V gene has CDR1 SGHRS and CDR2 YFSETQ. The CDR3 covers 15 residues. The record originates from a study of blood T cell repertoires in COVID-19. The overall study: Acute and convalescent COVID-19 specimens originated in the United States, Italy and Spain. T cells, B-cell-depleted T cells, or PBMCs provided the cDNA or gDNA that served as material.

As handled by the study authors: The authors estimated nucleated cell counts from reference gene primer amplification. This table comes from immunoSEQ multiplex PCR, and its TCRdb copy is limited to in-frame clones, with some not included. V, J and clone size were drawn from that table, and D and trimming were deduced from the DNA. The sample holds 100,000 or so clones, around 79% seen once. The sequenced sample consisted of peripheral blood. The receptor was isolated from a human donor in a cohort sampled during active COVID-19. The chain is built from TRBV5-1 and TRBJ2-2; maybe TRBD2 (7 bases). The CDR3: CASSLGGGDTGELFF. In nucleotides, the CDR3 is TGCGCCAGCAGCCTGGGAGGGGGAGACACCGGGGAGCTGTTTTTT.